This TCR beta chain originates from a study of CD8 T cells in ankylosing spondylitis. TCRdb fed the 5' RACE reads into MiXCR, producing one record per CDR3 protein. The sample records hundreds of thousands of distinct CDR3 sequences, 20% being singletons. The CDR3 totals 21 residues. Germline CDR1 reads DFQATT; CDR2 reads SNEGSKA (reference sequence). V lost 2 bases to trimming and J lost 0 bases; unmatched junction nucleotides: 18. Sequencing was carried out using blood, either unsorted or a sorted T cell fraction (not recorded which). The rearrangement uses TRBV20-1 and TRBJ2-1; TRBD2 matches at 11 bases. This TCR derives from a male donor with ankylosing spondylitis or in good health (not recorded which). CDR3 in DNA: TGCAGTGCTAGATCGGACGAGCGTAGCGGGGGGGCTAAGGGCTCCTACAATGAGCAGTTCTTC. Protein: CSARSDERSGGAKGSYNEQFF.